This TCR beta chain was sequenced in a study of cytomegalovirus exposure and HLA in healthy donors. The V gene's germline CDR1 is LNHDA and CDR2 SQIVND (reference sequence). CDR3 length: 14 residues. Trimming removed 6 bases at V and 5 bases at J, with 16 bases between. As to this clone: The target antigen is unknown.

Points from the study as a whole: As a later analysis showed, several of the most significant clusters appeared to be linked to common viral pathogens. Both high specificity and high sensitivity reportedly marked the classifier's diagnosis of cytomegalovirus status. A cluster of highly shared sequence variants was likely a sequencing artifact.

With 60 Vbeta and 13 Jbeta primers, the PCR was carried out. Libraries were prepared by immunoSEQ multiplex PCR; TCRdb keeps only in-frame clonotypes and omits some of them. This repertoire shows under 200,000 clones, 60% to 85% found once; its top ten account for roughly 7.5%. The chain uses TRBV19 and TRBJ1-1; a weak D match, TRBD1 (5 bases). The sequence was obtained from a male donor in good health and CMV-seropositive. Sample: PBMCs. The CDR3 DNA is TGTGCCAGTAGACAGGATTTTAGCTGGACTGAAGCTTTCTTT. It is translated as CASRQDFSWTEAFF.